Listed here are 12 T cell receptor beta chains from one sample, sequenced in a study of OX40 agonist ivuxolimab in advanced cancers. TCRdb's copy holds only in-frame clones and misses some; the assay was immunoSEQ multiplex PCR. Here the sample spans around 16,000 clones, 75% to 90% being singletons. The specimen was CD4+ or CD8+ T cells sorted from blood, collected in a trial of the OX40 agonist ivuxolimab. All receptors derive from an adult with an advanced solid tumor such as melanoma, head and neck, liver or kidney cancer.

The chain couples TRBV10-3 to TRBJ1-1; D gene ambiguous. The CDR3 covers 14 residues. Germline V gene sequence: CDR1 ENHRY, CDR2 SYGVKD. The V gene lost 4 bases and the J gene lost 1 base, with 10 bases spanning the gap. The CDR3 loop is CAISGPGRNTEAFF. Written as DNA, the CDR3 is TGTGCCATCAGTGGCCCGGGGAGGAACACTGAAGCTTTCTTT.

The rearrangement links TRBV27 to TRBJ2-3, with 10 bases fitting TRBD2. J gave up 1 base and V 3 bases, and 4 bases lay outside the gene matches. The CDR3 runs 16 residues. Germline values: CDR1 MNHEY, CDR2 SMNVEV (reference sequence). The CDR3 is CASSFGLAGGTDTQYF. The CDR3 coding sequence is TGTGCCAGCAGTTTTGGGCTAGCGGGAGGCACAGATACGCAGTATTTT.

The rearrangement joins TRBV29-1 to TRBJ2-5; 13 positions match TRBD2. V shed 4 bases, J shed 5 bases, and the junction held 10 bases outside the gene matches. The CDR3 runs 16 residues. Germline V CDR1 and CDR2: SQVTM, ANQGSEA. CDR3: CSVASTSGRKRETQYF. CDR3 coding DNA: TGCAGCGTTGCCTCGACTAGCGGGAGGAAGAGGGAGACCCAGTACTTC.

Here the CDR3 DNA reads TGTGCCAGTAGCAGCGTAGGAGCGGGAGGAGAGCAGTTCTTC. As protein: CASSSVGAGGEQFF. J is TRBJ2-1 and V is TRBV19, with TRBD2 identical over 9 bases. This CDR3 comprises 14 residues. Germline V CDR1 and CDR2: LNHDA, SQIVND (reference sequence). V lost 6 bases to trimming and J lost 10 bases; unmatched junction nucleotides: 10.

The rearrangement links TRBV7-2 to TRBJ2-4; the match to TRBD1 covers 9 bases. This CDR3 has 17 residues. Germline V gene sequence: CDR1 SGHTA, CDR2 FQGNSA. V gave up 1 base and J gave up 0 bases; unmatched junction bases: 4. DNA of the CDR3: TGTGCCAGCAGCTTAGAGGGACAGGGCCTAGCCAAAAACATTCAGTACTTC. Residues: CASSLEGQGLAKNIQYF. Variable domain in full (rest from reference TRBV7-2 and TRBJ2-4): GAGVSQSPSNKVTEKGKDVELRCDPISGHTALYWYRQSLGQGLEFLIYFQGNSAPDKSGLPSDRFSAERTGGSVSTLTIQRTQQEDSAVYLCASSLEGQGLAKNIQYFGAGTRLSVL.

The rearrangement links TRBV4-1 to TRBJ2-7; a weak D match, TRBD2 (5 bases). In germline, CDR1 is MGHRA, CDR2 YSYEKL. The CDR3 loop spans 16 amino acids. Trimming cost V 4 bases and J 3 bases, with 19 bases left between them. The CDR3 reads CASSPGPPRDFYEQYF. The CDR3 DNA reads as TGCGCCAGCAGCCCTGGACCTCCCCGGGATTTCTACGAGCAGTACTTC.

Written as DNA, the CDR3 is TGTGCCAGCAGCACAAACGGTGGGCAGGGCTACGAGCAGTACTTC. Translated: CASSTNGGQGYEQYF. The rearrangement uses TRBV2 and TRBJ2-7, with D perhaps TRBD1 (5 bases). The CDR3 contains 15 residues. V lost 6 bases to trimming and J lost 3 bases, with 18 bases between them. The germline V gene encodes CDR1 SNHLY and CDR2 FYNNEI. Combining the CDR3 with reference TRBV2 and TRBJ2-7 gives the whole variable domain EPEVTQTPSHQVTQMGQEVILRCVPISNHLYFYWYRQILGQKVEFLVSFYNNEISEKSEIFDDQFSVERPDGSNFTLKIRSTKLEDSAMYFCASSTNGGQGYEQYFGPGTRLTVT.

The genes are TRBV10-3 and TRBJ2-5, with 7 bases matching TRBD2. CDR3 length: 15 amino acids. The germline V gene encodes CDR1 ENHRY and CDR2 SYGVKD. V was pared by 2 bases and J by 4 bases, with 7 bases of the junction left unmatched. The CDR3 loop is CAISEKRERGETQYF. The CDR3 coding sequence is TGTGCCATCAGTGAGAAGCGGGAAAGGGGAGAGACCCAGTACTTC.

This chain uses TRBV7-2 with TRBJ2-7; D remains unclear. Germline V gene lookup returns CDR1 SGHTA and CDR2 FQGNSA. This CDR3 region has 11 residues. V lost 5 bases, J lost 2 bases, and 4 bases lay in between. Here the CDR3 DNA reads TGTGCCAGCAGCGGAGCCTACGAGCAGTACTTC. As protein: CASSGAYEQYF.

The chain carries TRBV5-4 and TRBJ2-3; D remains unclear. CDR1 and CDR2 from the germline V gene are SGHNT and YYREEE (reference sequence). Trimming left V 0 bases short and J 5 bases short, with 7 bases between. This CDR3 is 13 amino acids long. The CDR3 nucleotides read TGTGCCAGCAGCTTGGCCGGAATAGATACGCAGTATTTT. Amino acids: CASSLAGIDTQYF.

In this sample, this clone turned up once. The V and J genes are TRBV7-2 and TRBJ2-4, with D perhaps assigned TRBD1 or TRBD2 (5 bases each). This CDR3 region has 16 residues. From germline, CDR1 is SGHTA and CDR2 FQGNSA. Trimming cost V 2 bases and J 4 bases, with 15 bases left between them. CDR3 DNA sequence: TGTGCCAGCAGCTTAAGGCCAGGGACGAGGAAAAACATTCAGTACTTC. It translates to CASSLRPGTRKNIQYF.

The V gene is TRBV5-4, the J gene TRBJ2-2; weak D call: TRBD1 (5 bases). V lost 0 bases and J 7 bases, leaving 10 bases between the germline ends. Germline CDR1 is SGHNT and CDR2 is YYREEE (reference sequence). The CDR3 is 14 residues long. The CDR3 sequence is CASSLEGAIGELFF. In DNA form, the CDR3 reads TGTGCCAGCAGCTTGGAAGGGGCAATCGGGGAGCTGTTTTTT.